This TCR beta chain was observed in a study of blood T cell repertoires in COVID-19. Study at large: PBMCs, B-cell-depleted T cells, or T cells were the source of the cDNA or gDNA that made up the material.

Method: immunoSEQ multiplex PCR; TCRdb's copy keeps in-frame clones and lacks some. The sample has approximately 460,000 clones, roughly 87% seen once; the top ten hold roughly 1%. Seattle's enrolled individuals joined amid active infection and were then monitored longitudinally. The source material was peripheral blood. The origin of this receptor is a man aged 18 to 30 with COVID-19, enrolled during active disease.

The CDR3 DNA follows: TGTGCCAGCAGCGAACCGGGACTAGCGTTAGGTACGCAGTATTTT. Protein: CASSEPGLALGTQYF. The chain is built from TRBV5-4 and TRBJ2-3; 10 positions match TRBD2. There are 15 residues in the CDR3. V shed 4 bases, J shed 8 bases, and the junction held 10 bases outside the gene matches. CDR1 and CDR2 from the germline V gene are SGHNT and YYREEE (reference sequence).